These T cell receptor beta chains were read from a single sample in a study of blood T cell repertoires in COVID-19. The table came from immunoSEQ multiplex PCR; TCRdb's copy has only in-frame clones and leaves some out. The sample holds just over 150,000 clones, around 85% seen once. Sequencing was done on a sample of peripheral blood. The receptors were gathered from a human donor with acute or convalescent COVID-19. The donor label of this sample is uncertain. Each CDR3 is given with its conserved first and last residue. The D gene is left open where the match is weak. Size values are once, few and many counts, or a class for expanded clones, and some rows have none.

>-|-|TRBJ1-5|TRBV7-2
TGTGCCAGCAGCTTAGCCGGAGTGCGCAATCAGCCCCAGCATTTT
CASSLAGVRNQPQHF
>once|TRBD1|TRBJ2-5|TRBV11-1
TGTGCCAGCAGCTCTTTAACAGGGGGCCGGGAGACCCAGTACTTC
CASSSLTGGRETQYF
>-|-|TRBJ2-6|TRBV14
TGTGCCAGCAGCCAGAGGGGGTTGGACTCTGGGGCCAACGTCCTGACTTTC
CASSQRGLDSGANVLTF
>-|TRBD1|TRBJ1-1|TRBV18
TGTGCCAGCTCACCTTGGGACAGGGGGGAAGCTTTCTTT
CASSPWDRGEAFF
>-|-|TRBJ1-1|TRBV5-1
TGCGCCAGCAGCTTGGCCCCGGCAGGGGATAACACTGAAGCTTTCTTT
CASSLAPAGDNTEAFF
>-|-|TRBJ1-5|TRBV24-1
TGTGCCACCAGTGCGAAGGGGGGAGGGGGTCAGCCCCAGCATTTT
CATSAKGGGGQPQHF
>-|-|TRBJ1-2|TRBV5-1
TGCGCCAGCAGCTTGGGGGCGCACTCCTACTATGGCTACACCTTC
CASSLGAHSYYGYTF
>few|TRBD1|TRBJ1-4|TRBV5-1
TGCGCCAGCAGCGGGGACAGGGGGAAAAAACTGTTTTTT
CASSGDRGKKLFF
>-|TRBD1|TRBJ2-7|TRBV3-1/TRBV3-2
TGTGCCAGCAGCCAAGCGGGACAGGGCCTCTCCTACGAGCAGTACTTC
CASSQAGQGLSYEQYF
>once|TRBD2|TRBJ2-7|TRBV6-2/TRBV6-3
TGTGCCAGCAGTCAAAAGCGGGGGTTGAGCTACGAGCAGTACTTC
CASSQKRGLSYEQYF
>-|-|TRBJ1-2|TRBV25-1
TGTGCCAGCAGTGGAGGGATGGGGATCTATGGCTACACCTTC
CASSGGMGIYGYTF
>-|-|TRBJ1-5|TRBV30
TGTGCCTGGAGCGGGGGGCGGTATAGCAATCAGCCCCAGCATTTT
CAWSGGRYSNQPQHF
>-|-|TRBJ2-6|TRBV5-1
TGCGCCAGCAGCTTGACGGGGGACGGGGCCAACGTCCTGACTTTC
CASSLTGDGANVLTF
>-|-|TRBJ1-1|TRBV7-3
TGTGCCAGCAGCTTTTCGGGGGGCTTGGGCACTGAAGCTTTCTTT
CASSFSGGLGTEAFF
>-|TRBD1|TRBJ2-7|TRBV27
TGTGCCAGCAGTTTATCCCCGGGACAGCTCTACGAGCAGTACTTC
CASSLSPGQLYEQYF
>few|-|TRBJ1-2|TRBV14
TGTGCCAGCAGCCAAGATTGGGGGACTGGTGGCTACACCTTC
CASSQDWGTGGYTF